The present T cell receptor (beta chain) was sequenced within a study of T-cell memory formation after mild COVID-19. TCRdb ran MiXCR on the 5' RACE reads and lists one entry per CDR3 protein. The sample shows roughly 480,000 distinct CDR3 sequences, more than 20% of them seen only once. This CDR3 spans 18 amino acids. V shed 1 base, J shed 1 base, and the junction held 11 bases outside the gene matches. Germline CDR1 MGHRA, CDR2 YSYEKL. The TCR sequence derives from an adult woman who had mild COVID-19 (a few samples of this study predate the infection). Cell type and time point are not known. The chain combines TRBV4-1 with TRBJ2-3; 7 bases are a match to TRBD1. Sample: PBMCs or a T cell subset sorted from them (not recorded which). The CDR3 reads CASSQVITDRAGTDTQYF. The CDR3 region has the DNA TGCGCCAGCAGCCAAGTAATTACAGACAGGGCGGGCACAGATACGCAGTATTTT.